This T cell receptor beta chain emerged from a study of monozygotic twins with cystic fibrosis. Study details: With about 15 PCR cycles, barcoded libraries came from around 2.9 micrograms of fragmented DNA.

CDR1 and CDR2 (germline): LGHNA, YNFKEQ. The CDR3 consists of 15 residues. V lost 4 bases to trimming and J lost 6 bases, with 18 bases between them. This clone was seen a few times. The antigen is not known. Study findings and constraints: In this small cohort, shared CDR3 numbers showed no association with age, concordance or disease severity.

Produced via immunoSEQ multiplex PCR; TCRdb's table is partial and in-frame only. The sample contains over 30,000 clones, about 89% of which appear only once. This sequence originates from a boy between 2 and 15 years old with cystic fibrosis. Sequenced: blood. The V and J genes are TRBV4-2 and TRBJ1-1; tentative D call: TRBD1 (6 bases). The CDR3, as DNA: TGTGCCAGCAGCCTTGGAGGACGGGGGCTGGCTGAAGCTTTCTTT. Translating it yields CASSLGGRGLAEAFF.